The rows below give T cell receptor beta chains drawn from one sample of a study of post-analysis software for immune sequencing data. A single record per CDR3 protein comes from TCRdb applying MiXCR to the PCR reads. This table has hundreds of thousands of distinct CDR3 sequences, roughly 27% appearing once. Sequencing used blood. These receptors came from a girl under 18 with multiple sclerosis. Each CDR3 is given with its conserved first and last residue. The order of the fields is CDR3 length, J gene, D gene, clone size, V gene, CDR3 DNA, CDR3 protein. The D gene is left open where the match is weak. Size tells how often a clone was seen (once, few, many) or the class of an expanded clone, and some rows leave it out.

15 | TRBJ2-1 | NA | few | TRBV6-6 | TGTGCCAGCAGTTACGAGGTCCGCACCTACAATGAGCAGTTCTTC | CASSYEVRTYNEQFF
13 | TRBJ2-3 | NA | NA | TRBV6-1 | TGTGCCAGCCACCAGGGGTATTTGGATACGCAGTATTTT | CASHQGYLDTQYF
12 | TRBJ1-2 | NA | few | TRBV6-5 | TGTGCCAGCAGCCAGGCCCCGGGTACCTACACCTTC | CASSQAPGTYTF
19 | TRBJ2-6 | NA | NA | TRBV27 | TGTGCCAGCAGTTCCCTTATTGAGGGAGTAGGCTCTGGGGCCAACGTCCTGACTTTC | CASSSLIEGVGSGANVLTF
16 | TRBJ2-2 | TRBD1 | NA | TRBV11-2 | TGTGCCAGCAGCGACGGGACAGGGTTTGGTACCGGGGAGCTGTTTTTT | CASSDGTGFGTGELFF
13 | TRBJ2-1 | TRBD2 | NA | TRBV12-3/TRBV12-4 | TGTGCCAGCAGTTTAGTAGGCGGGAGGGGGCAGTTCTTC | CASSLVGGRGQFF
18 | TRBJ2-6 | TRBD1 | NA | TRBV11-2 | TGTGCCAGCAGCTTTCGGAGACAGGGGATCTCTGGGGCCAACGTCCTGACTTTC | CASSFRRQGISGANVLTF
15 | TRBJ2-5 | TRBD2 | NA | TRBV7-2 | TGTGCCAGCAGCTTAGCCAGCGGGAGACAGAATGAGCAGTACTTC | CASSLASGRQNEQYF
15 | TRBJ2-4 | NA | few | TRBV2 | TGTGCCAGCAGTGAAATCCCAGTAGCCAAAAACATTCAGTACTTC | CASSEIPVAKNIQYF
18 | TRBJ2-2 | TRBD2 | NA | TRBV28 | TGTGCCAGCAGTCCCCTCCCTAGCGGGAGGGCCAACACCGGGGAGCTGTTTTTT | CASSPLPSGRANTGELFF
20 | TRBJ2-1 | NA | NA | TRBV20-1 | TGCAGTGCTAGGAAGGGACCCGGGGTTGAGCGGAGGCCTCTCGTTTATGAGCAGTTCTTC | CSARKGPGVERRPLVYEQFF
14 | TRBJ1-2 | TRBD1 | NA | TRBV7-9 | TGCGCCAGCAGCTTGGCGGGACAGCGCTATGGCTACACCTTC | CASSLAGQRYGYTF
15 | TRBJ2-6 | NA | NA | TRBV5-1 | TGCGCCAGCAGCTTCGTAGGTTCTGGGGCCAACGTCCTGACTTTC | CASSFVGSGANVLTF
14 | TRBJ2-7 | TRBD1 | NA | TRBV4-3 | TGCGCCAGCAGCGAAGGACAGGGTGGCCACGAGCAGTACTTC | CASSEGQGGHEQYF
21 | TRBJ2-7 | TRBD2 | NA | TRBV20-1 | TGCAGTGCTAGAGCTAGTAACCTGCCAAGGACTAGCCTCCTTTCTATCTACGAGCAGTACTTC | CSARASNLPRTSLLSIYEQYF
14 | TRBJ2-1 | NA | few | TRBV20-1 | TGCAGTGCTGATCCCGCCAGCTCCTACAATGAGCAGTTCTTC | CSADPASSYNEQFF
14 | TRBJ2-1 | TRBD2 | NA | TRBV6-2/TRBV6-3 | TGTGCCAGCGGTTCCCCGGGACTACCGAATGAGCAGTTCTTC | CASGSPGLPNEQFF
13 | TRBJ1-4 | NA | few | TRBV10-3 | TGTGCCATCAGTAGGGCCAGGGATGAAAAACTGTTTTTT | CAISRARDEKLFF
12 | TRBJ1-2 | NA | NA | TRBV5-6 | TGTGCCAGCGAACTAGGAGGTGGGGGCTACACCTTC | CASELGGGGYTF
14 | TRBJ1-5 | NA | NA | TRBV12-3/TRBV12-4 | TGTGCCAGCAGTTTAAGGCCTCGCAATCAGCCCCAGCATTTT | CASSLRPRNQPQHF
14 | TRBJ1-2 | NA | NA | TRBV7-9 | TGTGCCAGCAGCCCTTGGGCCACTAACTATGACTACACCTTC | CASSPWATNYDYTF
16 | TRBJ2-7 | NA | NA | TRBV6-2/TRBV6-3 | TGTGCCAGCAGTGGGCTATACGGGAGTGCTACCCACGAGCAGTACTTC | CASSGLYGSATHEQYF
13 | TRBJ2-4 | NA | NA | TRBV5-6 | TGTGCCAGCAGTCCCCGACCGGGGCCCTTTCAGTACTTC | CASSPRPGPFQYF
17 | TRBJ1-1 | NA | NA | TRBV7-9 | TGTGCCAGCAGCTTAGATGGTTGGGGGGCTCGGAACACTGAAGCTTTCTTT | CASSLDGWGARNTEAFF
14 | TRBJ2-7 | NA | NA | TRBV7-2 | TGTACCAGCAGCACCCGGGACTTCGTGCGCGAGCAGTACTTC | CTSSTRDFVREQYF
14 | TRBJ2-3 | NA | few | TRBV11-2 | TGTGCCAGCAGCTTAGTGACTGTCGCAGATACGCAGTATTTT | CASSLVTVADTQYF
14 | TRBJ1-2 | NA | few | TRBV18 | TGTGCCAGCTCACCACCGGGGGTAGACTATGGCTACACCTTC | CASSPPGVDYGYTF
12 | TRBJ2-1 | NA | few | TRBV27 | TGTGCCAGCAGTCCACGCCGACAGAAGCAGTTCTTC | CASSPRRQKQFF
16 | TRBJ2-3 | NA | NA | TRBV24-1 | TGTGCCACCAGTGATCGACGGACTCCTAGCACAGATACGCAGTATTTT | CATSDRRTPSTDTQYF
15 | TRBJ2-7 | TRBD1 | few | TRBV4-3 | TGCGCCAGCAGCCGCCGGACAGGGGGCGGGTACGAGCAGTACTTC | CASSRRTGGGYEQYF
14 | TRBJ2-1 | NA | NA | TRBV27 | TGTGCCAGCAGTTTGGGGACGGAATACAATGAGCAGTTCTTC | CASSLGTEYNEQFF
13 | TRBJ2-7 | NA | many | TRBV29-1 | TGCAGCGTTGTCGTAGGGGGATCCCACGAGCAGTACTTC | CSVVVGGSHEQYF
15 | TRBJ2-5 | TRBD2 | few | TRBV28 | TGTGCCAGCAGTCGACTAGCGGGGGAAGGGGAGACCCAGTACTTC | CASSRLAGEGETQYF
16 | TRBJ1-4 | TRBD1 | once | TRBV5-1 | TGCGCCAGCAGCTTGACCCCGGGACAGGGTCGGGAAAAACGGTTTTTT | CASSLTPGQGREKRFF
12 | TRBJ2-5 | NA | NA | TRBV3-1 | TGTGCCAGCAGCCAAGAACCGGGACGCCAGTACTTC | CASSQEPGRQYF
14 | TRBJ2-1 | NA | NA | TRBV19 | TGTGCCAGTAGTATCCAGCGGAGGCGGGATGAGCAGTTCTTC | CASSIQRRRDEQFF
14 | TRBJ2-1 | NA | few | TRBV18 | TGTGCCAGCTCGCGTCCCGGATCGAACAATGAGCAGTTCTTC | CASSRPGSNNEQFF
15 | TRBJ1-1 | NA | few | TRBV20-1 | TGCAGTGCCACTCCCCCGGGCAGGGGGAACACTGAAGCTTTCTTT | CSATPPGRGNTEAFF
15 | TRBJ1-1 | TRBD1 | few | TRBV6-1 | TGTGCCAGCAGTGAACGGACAGGGGGGGGCTTGGAAGCTTTCTTT | CASSERTGGGLEAFF
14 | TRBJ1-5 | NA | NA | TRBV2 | TGTGCCAGCAGTGAGAGGGTTAGCAATCAGCCCCAGCATTTT | CASSERVSNQPQHF
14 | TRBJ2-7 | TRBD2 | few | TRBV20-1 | TGCAGTGCTAAGACTAGCGGGAGCTCCTACGAGCAGTACTTC | CSAKTSGSSYEQYF
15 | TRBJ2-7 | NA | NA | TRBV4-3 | TGCGCCAGCAGCCAAGGCCCCGACAGCTCCTACGAGCAGTACTTC | CASSQGPDSSYEQYF
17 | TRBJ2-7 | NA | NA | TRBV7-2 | TGTGCCAGCAGCTTTACGCGGGGTCCCGAAAGCTCCTACGAGCAGTACTTC | CASSFTRGPESSYEQYF
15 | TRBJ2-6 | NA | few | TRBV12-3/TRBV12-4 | TGTGCCAGCAGGGGGAGGAGCTCTGGGGCCAACGTCCTGACTTTC | CASRGRSSGANVLTF